The entry that follows covers one T cell receptor (beta chain) sequence. Per the germline V gene, CDR1 is MNHNY and CDR2 is SVGAGI (reference sequence). This CDR3 is built from 14 residues. V was shortened by 6 bases and J by 1 base, with 13 bases between the two germline ends. The protocol was immunoSEQ multiplex PCR, while the TCRdb copy is restricted to in-frame clones and leaves out a portion. Among roughly 63,000 clones, 65% to 80% were seen once, and the ten largest hold about 8.5%. These data belong to a study of radiotherapy plus CTLA-4 blockade in lung cancer. This clonotype was obtained from a human donor with non-small cell lung cancer whose response to radiotherapy plus ipilimumab could not be evaluated. This specimen consisted of peripheral blood, obtained from a patient treated with radiotherapy plus ipilimumab. This chain joins TRBV6-6 and TRBJ2-7, with D tentatively TRBD2 (6 bases). This CDR3 is CASRGGLGSYEQYF. CDR3 coding DNA: TGTGCCAGCAGGGGGGGTCTAGGATCCTACGAGCAGTACTTC.